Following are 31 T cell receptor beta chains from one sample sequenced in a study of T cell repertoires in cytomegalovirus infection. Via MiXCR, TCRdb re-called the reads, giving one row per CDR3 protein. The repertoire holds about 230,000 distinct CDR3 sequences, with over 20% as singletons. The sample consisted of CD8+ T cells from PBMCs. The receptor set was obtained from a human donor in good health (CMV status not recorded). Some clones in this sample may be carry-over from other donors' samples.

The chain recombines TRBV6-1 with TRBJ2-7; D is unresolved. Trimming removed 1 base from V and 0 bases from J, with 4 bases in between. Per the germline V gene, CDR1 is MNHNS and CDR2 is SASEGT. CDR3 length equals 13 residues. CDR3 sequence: CASSEVLSYEQYF. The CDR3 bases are TGTGCCAGCAGTGAAGTACTCTCCTACGAGCAGTACTTC.

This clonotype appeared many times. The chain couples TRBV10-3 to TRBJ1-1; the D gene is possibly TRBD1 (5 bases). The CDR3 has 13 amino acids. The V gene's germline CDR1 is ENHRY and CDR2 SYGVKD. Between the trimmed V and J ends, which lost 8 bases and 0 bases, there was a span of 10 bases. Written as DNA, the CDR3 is TGTGCCATCTGTTCGGGGGTGAACACTGAAGCTTTCTTT. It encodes CAICSGVNTEAFF.

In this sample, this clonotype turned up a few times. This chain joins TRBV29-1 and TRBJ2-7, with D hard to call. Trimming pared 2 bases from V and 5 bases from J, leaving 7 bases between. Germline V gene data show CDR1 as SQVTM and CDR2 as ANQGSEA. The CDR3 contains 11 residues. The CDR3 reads CSVEQAHEQYF. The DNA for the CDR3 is TGCAGCGTTGAACAAGCCCACGAGCAGTACTTC.

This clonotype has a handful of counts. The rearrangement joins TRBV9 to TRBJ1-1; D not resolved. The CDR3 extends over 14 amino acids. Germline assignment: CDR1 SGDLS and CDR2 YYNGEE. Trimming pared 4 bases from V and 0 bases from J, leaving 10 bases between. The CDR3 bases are TGTGCCAGCAGCTCGGGCCTCATGAACACTGAAGCTTTCTTT. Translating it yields CASSSGLMNTEAFF.

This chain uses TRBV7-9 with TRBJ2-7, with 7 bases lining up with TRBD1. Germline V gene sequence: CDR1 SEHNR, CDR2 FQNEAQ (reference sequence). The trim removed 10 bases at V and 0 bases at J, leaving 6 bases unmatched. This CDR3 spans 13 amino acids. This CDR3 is CATRQGPSYEQYF. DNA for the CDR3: TGTGCCACCCGACAGGGACCCTCCTACGAGCAGTACTTC.

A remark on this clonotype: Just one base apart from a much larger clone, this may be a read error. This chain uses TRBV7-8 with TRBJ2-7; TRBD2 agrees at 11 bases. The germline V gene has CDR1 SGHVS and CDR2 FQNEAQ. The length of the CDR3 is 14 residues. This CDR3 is CANSLIAGGHEQYF. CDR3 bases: TGTGCCAACAGCCTTATAGCGGGGGGGCACGAGCAGTACTTC.

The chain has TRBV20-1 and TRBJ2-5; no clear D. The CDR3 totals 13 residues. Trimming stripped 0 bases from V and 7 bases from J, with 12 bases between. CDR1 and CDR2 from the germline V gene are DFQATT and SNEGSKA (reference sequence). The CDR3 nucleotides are TGCAGTGCTAGAGAATGGTCGGCCGGGACCCAGTACTTC. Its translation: CSAREWSAGTQYF.

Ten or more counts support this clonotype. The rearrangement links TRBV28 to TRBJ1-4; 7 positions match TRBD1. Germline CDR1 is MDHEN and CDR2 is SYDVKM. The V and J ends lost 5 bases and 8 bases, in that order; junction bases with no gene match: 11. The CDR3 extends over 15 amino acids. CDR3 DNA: TGTGCCAGCAGTCCCTACAGGGGACCGCGCGAAAAACTGTTTTTT. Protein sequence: CASSPYRGPREKLFF.

The CDR3 DNA reads TGTGCCAGTAGTATCCGGGACTACAGCTACGAGCAGTACTTC. Amino acid sequence: CASSIRDYSYEQYF. V usage is TRBV19 and J usage is TRBJ2-7; 7 nucleotides line up with TRBD2. Germline V gives CDR1 LNHDA, CDR2 SQIVND (reference sequence). V gave up 3 bases and J gave up 3 bases; unmatched junction bases: 5. The CDR3 sequence is 14 residues long.

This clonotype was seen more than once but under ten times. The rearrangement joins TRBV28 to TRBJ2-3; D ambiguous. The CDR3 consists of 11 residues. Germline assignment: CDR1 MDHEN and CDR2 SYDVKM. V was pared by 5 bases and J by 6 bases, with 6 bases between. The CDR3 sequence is CASSTYDTQYF. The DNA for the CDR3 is TGTGCCAGCAGTACCTACGATACGCAGTATTTT.

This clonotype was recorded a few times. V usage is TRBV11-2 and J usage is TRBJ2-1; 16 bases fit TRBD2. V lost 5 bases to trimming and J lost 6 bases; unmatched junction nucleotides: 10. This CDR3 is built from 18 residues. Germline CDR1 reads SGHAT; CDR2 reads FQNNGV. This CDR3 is CASSHKGLAGGPGNEQFF. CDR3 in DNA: TGTGCCAGCAGCCACAAGGGACTAGCGGGGGGGCCGGGCAATGAGCAGTTCTTC. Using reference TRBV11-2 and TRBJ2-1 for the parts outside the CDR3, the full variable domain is EAGVAQSPRYKIIEKRQSVAFWCNPISGHATLYWYQQILGQGPKLLIQFQNNGVVDDSQLPKDRFSAERLKGVDSTLKIQPAKLEDSAVYLCASSHKGLAGGPGNEQFFGPGTRLTVL.

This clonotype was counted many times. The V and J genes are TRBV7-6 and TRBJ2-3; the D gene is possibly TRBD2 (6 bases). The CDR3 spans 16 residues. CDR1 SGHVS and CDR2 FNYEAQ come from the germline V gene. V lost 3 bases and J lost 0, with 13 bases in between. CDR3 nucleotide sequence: TGTGCCAGCAGCTTCGGCCGGGGGTATAGCACAGATACGCAGTATTTT. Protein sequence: CASSFGRGYSTDTQYF. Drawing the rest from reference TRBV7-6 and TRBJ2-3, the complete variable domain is GAGVSQSPRYKVTKRGQDVALRCDPISGHVSLYWYRQALGQGPEFLTYFNYEAQQDKSGLPNDRFSAERPEGSISTLTIQRTEQRDSAMYRCASSFGRGYSTDTQYFGPGTRLTVL.

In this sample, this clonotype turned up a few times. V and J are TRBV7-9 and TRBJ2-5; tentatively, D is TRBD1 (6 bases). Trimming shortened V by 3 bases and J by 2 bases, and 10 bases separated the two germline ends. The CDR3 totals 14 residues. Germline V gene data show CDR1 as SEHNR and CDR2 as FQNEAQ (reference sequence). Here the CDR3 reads CASSFGQTQETQYF. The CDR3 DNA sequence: TGTGCCAGCAGCTTTGGACAGACACAAGAGACCCAGTACTTC.

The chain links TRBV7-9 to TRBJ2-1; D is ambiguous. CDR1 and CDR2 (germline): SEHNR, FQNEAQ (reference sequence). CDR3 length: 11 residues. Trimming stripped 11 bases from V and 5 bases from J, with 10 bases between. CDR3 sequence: CAPVLDNEQFF. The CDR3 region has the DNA TGTGCCCCTGTTTTGGACAATGAGCAGTTCTTC.

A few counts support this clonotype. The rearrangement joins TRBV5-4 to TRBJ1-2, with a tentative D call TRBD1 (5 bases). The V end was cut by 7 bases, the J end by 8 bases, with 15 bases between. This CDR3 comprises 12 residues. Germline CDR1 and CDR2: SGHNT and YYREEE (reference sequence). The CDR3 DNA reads TGTGCCAGCCAAAGGGGAGTGGAGGGCTACACCTTC. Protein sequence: CASQRGVEGYTF.

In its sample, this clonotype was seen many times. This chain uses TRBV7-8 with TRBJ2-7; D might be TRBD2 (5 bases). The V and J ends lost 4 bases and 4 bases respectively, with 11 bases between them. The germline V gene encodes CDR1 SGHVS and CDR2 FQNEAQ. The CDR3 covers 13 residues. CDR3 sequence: CASSSGIQYEQYF. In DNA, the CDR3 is TGTGCCAGCAGCTCCGGGATCCAGTACGAGCAGTACTTC.

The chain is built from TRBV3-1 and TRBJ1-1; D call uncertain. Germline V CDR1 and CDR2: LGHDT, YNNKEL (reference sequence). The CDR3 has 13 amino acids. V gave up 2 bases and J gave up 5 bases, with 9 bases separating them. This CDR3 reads CASSQPGGTEAFF. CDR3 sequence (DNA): TGTGCCAGCAGCCAACCGGGCGGGACTGAAGCTTTCTTT.

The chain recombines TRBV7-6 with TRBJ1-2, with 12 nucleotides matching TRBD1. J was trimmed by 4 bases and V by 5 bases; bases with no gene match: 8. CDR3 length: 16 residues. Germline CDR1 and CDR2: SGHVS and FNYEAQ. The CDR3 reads CASSALGTGGAYGYTF. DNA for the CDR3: TGTGCCAGCAGCGCTTTGGGGACAGGGGGCGCCTATGGCTACACCTTC.

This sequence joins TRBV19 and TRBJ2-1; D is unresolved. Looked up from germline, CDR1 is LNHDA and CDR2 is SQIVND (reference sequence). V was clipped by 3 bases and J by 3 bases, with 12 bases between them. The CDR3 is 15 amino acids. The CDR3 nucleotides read TGTGCCAGTAGTATCTTCCTTTTCGGCTACAATGAGCAGTTCTTC. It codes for CASSIFLFGYNEQFF.

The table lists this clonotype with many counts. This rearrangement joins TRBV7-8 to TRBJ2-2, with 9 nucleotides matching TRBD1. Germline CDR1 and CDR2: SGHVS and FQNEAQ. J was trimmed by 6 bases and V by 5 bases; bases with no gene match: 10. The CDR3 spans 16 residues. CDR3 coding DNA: TGTGCCAGCAGCCCCTGGACAGGGGAATCCGCCGGGGAGCTGTTTTTT. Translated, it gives CASSPWTGESAGELFF.

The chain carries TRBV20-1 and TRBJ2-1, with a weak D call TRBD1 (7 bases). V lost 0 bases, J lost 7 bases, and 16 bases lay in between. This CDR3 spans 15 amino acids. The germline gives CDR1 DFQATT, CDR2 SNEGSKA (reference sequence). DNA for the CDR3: TGCAGTGCTAGAGATTGGGACAGTGGGGGGAATGAGCAGTTCTTC. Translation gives CSARDWDSGGNEQFF.

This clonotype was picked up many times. For the CDR3, the DNA is TGTGCCAGCAGCTTAAACGCGGGGGGAGAGACCCAGTACTTC. Translating it yields CASSLNAGGETQYF. V gene TRBV7-3 combines with J gene TRBJ2-5; TRBD2 aligns across 8 bases. Trimming cost V 1 base and J 4 bases; bases outside gene matches: 2. Germline values: CDR1 SGHTA, CDR2 FQGTGA. This CDR3 spans 14 amino acids.

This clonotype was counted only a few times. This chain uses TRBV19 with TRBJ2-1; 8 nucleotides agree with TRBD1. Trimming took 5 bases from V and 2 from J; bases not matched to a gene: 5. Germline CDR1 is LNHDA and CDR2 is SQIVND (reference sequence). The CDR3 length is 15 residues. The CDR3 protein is CASSHGQGAYNEQFF. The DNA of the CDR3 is TGTGCCAGTAGTCACGGACAGGGAGCCTACAATGAGCAGTTCTTC.

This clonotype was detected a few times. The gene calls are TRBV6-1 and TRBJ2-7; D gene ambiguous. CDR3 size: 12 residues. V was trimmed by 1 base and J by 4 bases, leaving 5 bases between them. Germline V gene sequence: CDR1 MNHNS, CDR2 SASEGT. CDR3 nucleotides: TGTGCCAGCAGTGAAGGCCAGTACGAGCAGTACTTC. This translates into CASSEGQYEQYF.

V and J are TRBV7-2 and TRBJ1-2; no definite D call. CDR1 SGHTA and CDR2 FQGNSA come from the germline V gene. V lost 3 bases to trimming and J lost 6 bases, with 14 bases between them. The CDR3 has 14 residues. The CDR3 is CASSFSPLEDGYTF. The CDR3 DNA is TGTGCCAGCAGCTTTTCCCCTCTAGAAGATGGCTACACCTTC.

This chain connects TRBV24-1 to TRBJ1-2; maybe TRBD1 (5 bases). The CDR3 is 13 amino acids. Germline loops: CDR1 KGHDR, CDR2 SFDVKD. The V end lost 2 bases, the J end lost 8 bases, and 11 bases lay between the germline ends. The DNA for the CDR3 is TGTGCCACCAGTGATTCTGACAGAGCGGGCTACACCTTC. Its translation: CATSDSDRAGYTF.

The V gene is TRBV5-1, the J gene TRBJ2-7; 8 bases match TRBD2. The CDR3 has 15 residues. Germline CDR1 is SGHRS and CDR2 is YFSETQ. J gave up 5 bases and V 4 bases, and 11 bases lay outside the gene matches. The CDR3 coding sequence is TGCGCCAGCAGCCCCTCCGGGGGGGGGCCTGACGAGCAGTACTTC. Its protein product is CASSPSGGGPDEQYF.

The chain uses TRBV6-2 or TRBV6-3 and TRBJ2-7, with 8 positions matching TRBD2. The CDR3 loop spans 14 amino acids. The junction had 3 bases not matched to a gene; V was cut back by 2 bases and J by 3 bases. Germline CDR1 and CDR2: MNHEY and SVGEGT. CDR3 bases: TGTGCCAGCAGTTACCCACTAGCGGACTACGAGCAGTACTTC. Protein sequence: CASSYPLADYEQYF.

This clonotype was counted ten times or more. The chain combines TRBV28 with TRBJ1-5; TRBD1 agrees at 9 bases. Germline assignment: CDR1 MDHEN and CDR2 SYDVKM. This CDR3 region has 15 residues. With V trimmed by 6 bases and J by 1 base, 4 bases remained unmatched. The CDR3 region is CASRTGGKSNQPQHF. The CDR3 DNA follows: TGTGCCAGCAGAACAGGGGGCAAAAGCAATCAGCCCCAGCATTTT.

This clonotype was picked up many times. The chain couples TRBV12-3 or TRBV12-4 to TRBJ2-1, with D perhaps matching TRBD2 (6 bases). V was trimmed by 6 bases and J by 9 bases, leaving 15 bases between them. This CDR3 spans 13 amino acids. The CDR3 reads CASSLTRVAEQFF. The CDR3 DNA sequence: TGTGCCAGCAGCCTGACTAGGGTCGCTGAGCAGTTCTTC.

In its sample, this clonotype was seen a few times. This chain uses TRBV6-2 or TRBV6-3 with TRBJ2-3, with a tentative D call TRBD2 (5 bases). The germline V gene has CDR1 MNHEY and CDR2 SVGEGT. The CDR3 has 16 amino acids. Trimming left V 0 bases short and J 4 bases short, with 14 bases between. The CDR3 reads CASSYSIDSVPDTQYF. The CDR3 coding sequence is TGTGCCAGCAGTTACTCGATTGATAGCGTTCCAGATACGCAGTATTTT.